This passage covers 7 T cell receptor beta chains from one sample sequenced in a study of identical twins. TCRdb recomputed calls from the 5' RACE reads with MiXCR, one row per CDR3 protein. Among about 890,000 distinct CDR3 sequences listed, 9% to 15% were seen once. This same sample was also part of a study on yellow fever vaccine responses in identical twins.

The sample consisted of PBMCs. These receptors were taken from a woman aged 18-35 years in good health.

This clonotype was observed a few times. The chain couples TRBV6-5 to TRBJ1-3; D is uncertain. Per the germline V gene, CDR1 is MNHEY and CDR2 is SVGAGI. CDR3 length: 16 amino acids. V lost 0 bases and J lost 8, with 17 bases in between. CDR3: CASSYSGGPTGYTIYF. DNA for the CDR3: TGTGCCAGCAGTTACTCGGGCGGTCCTACGGGTTACACCATATATTTT.

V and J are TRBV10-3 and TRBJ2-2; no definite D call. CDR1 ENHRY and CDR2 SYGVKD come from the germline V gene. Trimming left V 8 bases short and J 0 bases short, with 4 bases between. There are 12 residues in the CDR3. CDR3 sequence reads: CAIDSNTGELFF. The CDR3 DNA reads TGTGCCATCGACTCGAACACCGGGGAGCTGTTTTTT.

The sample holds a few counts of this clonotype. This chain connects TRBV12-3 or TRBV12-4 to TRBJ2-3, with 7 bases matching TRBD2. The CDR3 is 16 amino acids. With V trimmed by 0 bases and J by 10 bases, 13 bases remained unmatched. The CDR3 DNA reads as TGTGCCAGCAGTTTAGCGTTTGCGGCGGGAGATATTGCGCAGTATTTT. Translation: CASSLAFAAGDIAQYF.

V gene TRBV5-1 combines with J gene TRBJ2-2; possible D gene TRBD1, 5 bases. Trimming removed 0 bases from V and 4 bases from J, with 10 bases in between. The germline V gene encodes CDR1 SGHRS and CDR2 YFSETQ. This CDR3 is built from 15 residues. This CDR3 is CASSLGQSGTGELFF. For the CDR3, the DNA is TGCGCCAGCAGCTTGGGACAGTCGGGCACCGGGGAGCTGTTTTTT.

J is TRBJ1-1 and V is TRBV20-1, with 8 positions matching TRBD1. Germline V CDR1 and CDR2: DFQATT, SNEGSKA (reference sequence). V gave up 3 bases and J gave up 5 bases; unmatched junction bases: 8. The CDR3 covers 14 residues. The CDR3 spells CSASILDRATEAFF. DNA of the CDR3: TGCAGTGCTAGTATCCTGGACAGGGCGACTGAAGCTTTCTTT.

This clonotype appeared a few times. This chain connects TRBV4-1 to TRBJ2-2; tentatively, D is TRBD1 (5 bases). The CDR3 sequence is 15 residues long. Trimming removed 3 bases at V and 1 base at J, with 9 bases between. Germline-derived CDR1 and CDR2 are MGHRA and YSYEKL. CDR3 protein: CASSHLGQNTGELFF. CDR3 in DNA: TGCGCCAGCAGCCACCTAGGACAGAACACCGGGGAGCTGTTTTTT.

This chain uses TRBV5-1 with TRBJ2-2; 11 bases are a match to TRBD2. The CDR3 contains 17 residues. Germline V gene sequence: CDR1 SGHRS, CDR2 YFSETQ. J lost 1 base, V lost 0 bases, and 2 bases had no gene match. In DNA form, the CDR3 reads TGCGCCAGCAGCTTGGCACTAGCGGGAGTGAACACCGGGGAGCTGTTTTTT. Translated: CASSLALAGVNTGELFF.